The clone carrying this T cell receptor (beta chain) was seen once. The antigen is unknown. This specimen comes from a study of T cell repertoires and HLA-DP antigens. Study details: DNA input averaged roughly 200 ng in sorted CD137+CD4+ and around 1.2 ug in pre-culture CD4+.

This CDR3 region has 12 residues. Germline assignment: CDR1 GTSNPN and CDR2 SVGIG (reference sequence). Trimming pared 2 bases from V and 2 bases from J, leaving 6 bases between. The repertoire was sequenced with immunoSEQ multiplex PCR; TCRdb's copy has only in-frame clones and lacks some. The sample yields approximately 100,000 clones, roughly 86% seen once. This TCR derives from a man in his fifties or sixties in good health and CMV-seronegative. Material for sequencing was CD4+ T cells from PBMCs. The chain is built from TRBV30 and TRBJ2-5; D gene unclear. In nucleotides, the CDR3 is TGTGCCTGGAGTTCCAGTCAAGAGACCCAGTACTTC. It yields the protein CAWSSSQETQYF.